This T cell receptor beta chain was captured by sequencing in a study of T cells in Graves' hyperthyroidism and ophthalmopathy. Roughly 10 ml of fresh peripheral blood supplied the PBMCs. Researchers took RNA transcripts and amplified the TCR beta CDR3 regions from them. The TCR CDR3 was amplified in a first-round RT-PCR using the HTBI primer set. TCRdb processed the multiplex PCR reads anew with MiXCR; each CDR3 protein has one entry. The sample carries 400,000 to 550,000 distinct CDR3 sequences, around a quarter recorded once. The germline V and J ends were trimmed by 7 bases and 4 bases, with 16 bases remaining between them. The CDR3 contains 14 residues. From germline, CDR1 is LNHDA and CDR2 SQIVND (reference sequence). About this clonotype: What it recognizes is unknown.

Study outcomes and limitations: The majority of expanded thyroid clonotypes above 0.001 also appeared in blood. A 13 V-J model separated ophthalmopathy from stable hyperthyroidism.

Sequenced material: blood. The chain couples TRBV19 to TRBJ1-1; no clear D. The sequence was collected from a woman in her 30s with Graves' ophthalmopathy. The CDR3 DNA reads as TGTGCCAGTAATCAGCGGGCGTGGGCCACTGAAGCTTTCTTT. It is translated as CASNQRAWATEAFF. The full variable domain, in which reference TRBV19 and TRBJ1-1 provide the parts outside the CDR3, is DGGITQSPKYLFRKEGQNVTLSCEQNLNHDAMYWYRQDPGQGLRLIYYSQIVNDFQKGDIAEGYSVSREKKESFPLTVTSAQKNPTAFYLCASNQRAWATEAFFGQGTRLTVV.